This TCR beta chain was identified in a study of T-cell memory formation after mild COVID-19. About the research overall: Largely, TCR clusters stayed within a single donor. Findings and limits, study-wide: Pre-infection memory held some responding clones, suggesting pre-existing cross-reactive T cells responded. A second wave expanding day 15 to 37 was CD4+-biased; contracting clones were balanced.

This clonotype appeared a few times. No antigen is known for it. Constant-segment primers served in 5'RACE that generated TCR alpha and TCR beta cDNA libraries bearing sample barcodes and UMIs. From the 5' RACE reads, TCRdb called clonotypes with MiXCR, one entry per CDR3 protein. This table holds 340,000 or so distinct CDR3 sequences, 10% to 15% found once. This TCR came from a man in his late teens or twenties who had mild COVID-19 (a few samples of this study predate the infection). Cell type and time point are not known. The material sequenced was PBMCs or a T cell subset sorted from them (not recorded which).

The CDR3 sequence is CASSLVGRDTEAFF. CDR3 DNA: TGTGCCAGCAGCTTGGTGGGCAGAGACACTGAAGCTTTCTTT. V is TRBV7-2 and J is TRBJ1-1; D gene uncertain. This CDR3 is 14 amino acids long. Germline lookup yields CDR1 SGHTA and CDR2 FQGNSA. V dropped 3 bases and J dropped 3 bases, with 11 bases sitting between them.